Sequencing of this T cell receptor beta chain was carried out in a study of T cell responses to AZD1222 COVID-19 vaccine. Of note for this clone: Antigen unknown.

Study findings and constraints: Without day 14 samples, only post-peak T cell repertoires were studied. Spike was spanned by vaccine-associated CD4 TCRs, which were dominant at 160-218 and 743-854.

This CDR3 has 15 residues. The germline V gene has CDR1 SEHNR and CDR2 FQNEAQ (reference sequence). V lost 10 bases and J lost 0, with 18 bases in between. The assay was immunoSEQ multiplex PCR, and TCRdb's table has in-frame clones only and misses some. Of 75,000 to 100,000 clones detected, approximately 88% appear once; the ten largest clones hold under 2.5%. Material: peripheral blood, obtained on day 0 of AZD1222 vaccination. The receptor's source is an adult in good health. The chain links TRBV7-9 to TRBJ1-1; weak D call: TRBD1 (5 bases). The CDR3 DNA is TGTGCCACCCAGAGTCGACAGTCCATGAACACTGAAGCTTTCTTT. This encodes CATQSRQSMNTEAFF.